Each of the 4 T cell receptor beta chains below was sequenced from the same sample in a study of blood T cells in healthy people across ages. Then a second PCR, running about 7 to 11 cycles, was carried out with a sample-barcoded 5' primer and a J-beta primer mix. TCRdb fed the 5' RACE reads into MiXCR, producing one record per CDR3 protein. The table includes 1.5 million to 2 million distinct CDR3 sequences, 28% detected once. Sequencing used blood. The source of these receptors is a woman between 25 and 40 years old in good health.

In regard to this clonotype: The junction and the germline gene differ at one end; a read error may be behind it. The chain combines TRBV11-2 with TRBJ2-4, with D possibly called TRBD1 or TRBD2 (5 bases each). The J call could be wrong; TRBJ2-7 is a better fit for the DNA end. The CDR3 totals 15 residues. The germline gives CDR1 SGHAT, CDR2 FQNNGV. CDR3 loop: CASSLIRDRTYEQYF. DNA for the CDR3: TGTGCCAGTAGCTTAATCCGGGACCGAACCTACGAGCAGTACTTC.

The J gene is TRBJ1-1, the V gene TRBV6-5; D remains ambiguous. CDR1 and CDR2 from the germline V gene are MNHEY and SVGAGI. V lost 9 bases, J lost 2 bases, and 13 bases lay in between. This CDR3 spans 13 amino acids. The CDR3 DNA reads TGTGCCAGTGGGCCGTCCCCAAACACTGAAGCTTTCTTT. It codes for CASGPSPNTEAFF.

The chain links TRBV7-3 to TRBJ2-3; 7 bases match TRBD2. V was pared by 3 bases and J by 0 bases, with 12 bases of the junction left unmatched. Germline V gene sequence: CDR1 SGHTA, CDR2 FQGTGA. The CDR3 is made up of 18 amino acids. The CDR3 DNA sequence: TGTGCCAGCAGCTTTTTACCCCTAGCGGTGAAGAGCACAGATACGCAGTATTTT. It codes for CASSFLPLAVKSTDTQYF.

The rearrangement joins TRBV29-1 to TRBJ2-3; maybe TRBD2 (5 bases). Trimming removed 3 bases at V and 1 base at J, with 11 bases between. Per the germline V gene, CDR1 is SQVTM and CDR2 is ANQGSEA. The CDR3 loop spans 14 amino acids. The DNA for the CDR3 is TGCAGCGTTGATCGAGGGTACGGCACAGATACGCAGTATTTT. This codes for CSVDRGYGTDTQYF.